This T cell receptor beta chain was retrieved from a study of long-term antiretroviral therapy in people with HIV (dated by TCRdb to between 2021 and 2024). Concerning the study at large: The earliest samples were collected roughly a decade before the 2015 WHO recommendation for immediate ART, at a time when ART was usually postponed until CD4 counts fell. Whether ART initiation and durable HIV suppression were associated with changes in peripheral blood TRB repertoire composition and diversity was tested in a retrospective serial study. A total of 192 cryopreserved PBMC samples were contributed to the cohort by 30 adults with confirmed HIV infection, with samples collected serially over a mean of approximately six years (range 1-12). About 35% of the 30 participants with HIV were female. Test extractions of a monoclonal T-cell line alongside under 35 polyclonal samples showed no cross-contamination during QIAcube processing.

Trimming takes 8 bases from V and 2 bases from J, and the germline ends sit 16 bases apart. CDR1 and CDR2, per the germline V gene (reference sequence), are LNHNV and YYDKDF. The CDR3 starts with the cysteine, ends with the phenylalanine, and has 14 residues. Only the CDR3 region is kept as DNA, spanning 42 bases read in frame from base 1. Overall study results and their limits: Unsorted PBMC were profiled instead of sorted CD4+ and CD8+ T cells because pre-ART samples had limited cell numbers. At every time point, the repertoire was dominated by expanded TRB clones first identified before ART initiation, although this dominance fluctuated and, in many PLHIV, declined after ART. Because PBMC availability was limited, only the TCR beta chain was sequenced, with no alpha chain pairing. No data were available on ART adherence, viral resistance or therapy changes, limiting inferences about post-ART repertoire changes. The samples span the years 2004 to 2017, and the ART regimens used at that time may not be as effective as current regimens. Starting ART was linked to a significant rise in TRB diversity, yet even after long-term ART the diversity remained significantly lower than in transplant donor controls. Narrower CDR3 length ranges were observed in HIV repertoires than in controls, and an antigen-experienced repertoire with only a slight naive shift after ART was suggested by the network structure.

The immunoSEQ hsTCRB v3.0 assay was used at survey level resolution to sequence the TRB variable region. TRB sequencing targeted a depth of roughly 35,000-55,000 T-cell genomes per sample. Pooled TRB libraries were sequenced on an Illumina MiSeq with a v3 150-cycle kit. In the source study's methods: Repertoire analysis was performed in R inside a reproducible Nextflow workflow that covered QC, data transformation and analysis. LymphoSeq2, an R package for exploring AIRR-Seq data, was used to implement custom analyses. After excluding several samples that yielded fewer than 5000 total TRB sequences, 150 to 200 HIV repertoires remained for analysis. Among the 180 to 200 HIV repertoires that were kept, roughly 59 were collected before ART initiation and about 130 were collected after ART initiation. Each repertoire was downsampled to 5000 TRB nucleotide sequences, and summary statistics were averaged across 100 downsampling iterations. TRB sequences were retained for analysis only if CDR3 regions of at least seven amino acids were present. Diversity was measured with a Shannon entropy-derived clonality score and the Gini coefficient. In the repertoire networks, any two of the top 5000 CDR3 amino acid sequences were linked whenever the two sequences differed by an edit distance of one. For TRB CDR3 amino acid sequences, antigen specificity groups and MHC restriction were predicted with GLIPH2. To flag known associations with CMV, EBV, HIV or tissue antigens, CDR3 amino acid sequences were compared against VDJdb and McPAS-TCR. Pre-ART, post-ART and control groups were compared with Wilcoxon signed-rank tests and Holm-Bonferroni correction. This is the immuneACCESS table as TCRdb keeps it, with only in-frame sequences that have V and J called. A part of the clones is gone; compared with another copy, unresolved V genes explain less than half, and the rest is unexplained. V, J and clone size reflect that table, while D and trimming were determined from the DNA. Recorded for this sample are 15,000 to 20,000 clones; about four fifths of them occurred a single time. The ten largest clones add up to roughly 6.5% of the sample.

Inclusion was restricted to participants for whom at least one PBMC sample before ART initiation and at least two post-ART samples were available. Treatment was received in the United States of America by all participants with HIV. Cryopreserved samples of roughly 0.95-10 million PBMC were thawed and washed before DNA extraction. At the time of the earliest PBMC sample for each participant with HIV, ages ranged from roughly 20 to 60 years. Each participant contributed PBMC samples from 1-4 timepoints before ART initiation and 2-8 timepoints after ART initiation, with a median of 7 samples. For every participant, serial HIV viral load, CD4+ T-cell count, ART history and demographic data were obtained. A Qiagen kit on a QIAcube was used to extract genomic DNA from unsorted PBMC, with samples processed in batches of 12. Concerning this clone itself: Its cognate antigen has yet to be identified. No base quality values were provided; no much bigger clone lies one nucleotide off.

Rearrangement joined TRBV15 to TRBJ2-7; a weak D assignment points to TRBD1 (6 bases agree). The source of this sequence is a man aged 18 to 35 with HIV. Sample: unsorted PBMCs, taken at the start of antiretroviral therapy, before treatment. The nucleotides are TGTGCCACCGGAGACCAGAGGACAGCCTACGAGCAGTACTTC. Its protein reads: CATGDQRTAYEQYF. Reference TRBV15 and TRBJ2-7 genes cover what lies past the CDR3, so the full variable domain is DAMVIQNPRYQVTQFGKPVTLSCSQTLNHNVMYWYQQKSSQAPKLLFHYYDKDFNNEADTPDNFQSRRPNTSFCFLDIRSPGLGDTAMYLCATGDQRTAYEQYFGPGTRLTVT.